The 17 T cell receptor beta chains listed next were all sequenced from one sample in a study of T cell responses to AZD1222 COVID-19 vaccine. Assay: immunoSEQ multiplex PCR; the TCRdb copy retains only in-frame clones and omits some. The repertoire consists of over 120,000 clones, with roughly 90% occurring once and the leading ten covering roughly 1.5%. Sequenced material: peripheral blood, taken 28 days after the second AZD1222 dose. The receptors were sampled from an adult who received the AZD1222 COVID-19 vaccine.

This clone was counted once. V and J are TRBV2 and TRBJ1-2; TRBD1 might be the D (5 bases). From germline, CDR1 is SNHLY and CDR2 FYNNEI. The CDR3 runs to 16 residues. V was trimmed by 11 bases and J by 5 bases, leaving 27 bases between them. The CDR3 coding sequence is TGTGCCGACAACGGACTACGGGACGGTGTTCGTTATGGCTACACCTTC. This codes for CADNGLRDGVRYGYTF.

This rearrangement joins TRBV4-1 to TRBJ1-3; no definite D call. This CDR3 is built from 15 residues. Germline-derived CDR1 and CDR2 are MGHRA and YSYEKL. Trimming stripped 0 bases from V and 3 bases from J, with 9 bases between. The CDR3 bases are TGCGCCAGCAGCCAAGATCCGACCGATGGAAACACCATATATTTT. Its protein is CASSQDPTDGNTIYF.

This sequence joins TRBV19 and TRBJ1-5; D unclear. V lost 4 bases and J lost 3, with 7 bases in between. Germline loops: CDR1 LNHDA, CDR2 SQIVND (reference sequence). The CDR3 has 13 amino acids. The CDR3 spells CASSTGINQPQHF. The CDR3 DNA reads as TGTGCCAGTAGTACAGGCATCAATCAGCCCCAGCATTTT.

J is TRBJ1-1 and V is TRBV4-2; 7 bases are shared with TRBD1. The CDR3 sequence is 15 residues long. The junction had 3 bases not matched to a gene; V was cut back by 1 base and J by 1 base. The V gene's germline CDR1 is LGHNA and CDR2 YNFKEQ. CDR3 bases: TGTGCCAGCAGCCAAGTGGGGACAGCGAACACTGAAGCTTTCTTT. The encoded protein is CASSQVGTANTEAFF.

This clone was counted a single time. V gene TRBV7-9 combines with J gene TRBJ2-1; D call uncertain. V lost 1 base, J lost 9 bases, and 4 bases lay in between. This CDR3 has 11 residues. Germline CDR1 SEHNR, CDR2 FQNEAQ (reference sequence). The CDR3 DNA follows: TGTGCCAGCAGCTTAGAAGTTGAGCAGTTCTTC. It translates to CASSLEVEQFF.

J is TRBJ1-2 and V is TRBV19; D unclear. From germline, CDR1 is LNHDA and CDR2 SQIVND (reference sequence). V gave up 5 bases and J gave up 4 bases, with 11 bases separating them. The CDR3 runs to 13 residues. CDR3 region: CASSLHTFYGYTF. For the CDR3, the DNA is TGTGCCAGTAGTCTTCACACCTTCTATGGCTACACCTTC.

The V gene is TRBV6-1, the J gene TRBJ2-7, with D hard to call. The CDR3 totals 15 residues. The germline CDR1 and CDR2 sequences are MNHNS and SASEGT. V was shortened by 2 bases and J by 4 bases, with 15 bases between the two germline ends. The CDR3 loop reads CASSESPIPEYEQYF. The CDR3 DNA follows: TGTGCCAGCAGTGAATCCCCAATTCCCGAGTACGAGCAGTACTTC.

This clone was observed a handful of times. The chain links TRBV23-1 to TRBJ1-5; unclear D gene. TRBV23-1 has ORF status, its function being uncertain. Trimming stripped 4 bases from V and 1 base from J, with 17 bases between. The CDR3 sequence is 17 residues long. The CDR3 protein is CASSPRLASLSNQPQHF. CDR3 in DNA: TGCGCCAGCAGTCCTCGTCTAGCCTCCTTGAGCAATCAGCCCCAGCATTTT.

The chain combines TRBV28 with TRBJ1-5; weak D call: TRBD1 (5 bases). The germline V and J ends were trimmed by 3 bases and 2 bases, with 14 bases remaining between them. The CDR3 is 16 residues long. Germline V gene data show CDR1 as MDHEN and CDR2 as SYDVKM. CDR3 sequence: CASSFFNRGGNQPQHF. CDR3 in DNA: TGTGCCAGCAGTTTCTTTAATCGGGGGGGCAATCAGCCCCAGCATTTT.

This chain links TRBV11-3 with TRBJ2-7, with D maybe TRBD1 (6 bases). The germline V and J ends were trimmed by 3 bases and 3 bases, with 15 bases remaining between them. Germline V lookup: CDR1 SGHNT, CDR2 YENEEA. This CDR3 spans 15 amino acids. The CDR3 loop reads CASSFGGQIFYEQYF. As DNA, the CDR3 is TGTGCCAGCAGCTTTGGTGGACAGATATTCTACGAGCAGTACTTC.

The V and J genes are TRBV4-2 and TRBJ1-2, with D unclear. CDR1 is LGHNA and CDR2 is YNFKEQ in the germline V gene. V gave up 1 base and J gave up 8 bases, with 8 bases separating them. CDR3 size: 12 residues. CDR3 protein: CASSQATTGYTF. Written as DNA, the CDR3 is TGTGCCAGCAGCCAAGCCACCACGGGCTACACCTTC.

V and J are TRBV7-9 and TRBJ1-2; 7 bases fit TRBD1. V shed 5 bases, J shed 8 bases, and the junction held 14 bases outside the gene matches. The CDR3 runs to 15 residues. Germline-derived CDR1 and CDR2 are SEHNR and FQNEAQ (reference sequence). The CDR3 reads CASSLRQGPPGGYTF. The CDR3 DNA follows: TGTGCCAGCAGCCTTAGACAGGGTCCACCGGGGGGCTACACCTTC.

This chain connects TRBV12-3 or TRBV12-4 to TRBJ2-5; D tentatively fits TRBD1 or TRBD2 (5 bases each). V lost 11 bases to trimming and J lost 2 bases, with 15 bases between them. The CDR3 spans 13 residues. The CDR3 sequence is CAGARDLQETQYF. The CDR3 nucleotides are TGTGCCGGAGCCCGGGACCTTCAAGAGACCCAGTACTTC.

The chain couples TRBV29-1 to TRBJ2-7; TRBD1 matches 12 bases. Per the germline V gene, CDR1 is SQVTM and CDR2 is ANQGSEA. Unmatched junction bases numbered 11, after V lost 7 bases and J lost 7 bases. The CDR3 runs to 14 residues. CDR3 in DNA: TGCAGCGCAGCGGGACAGGGGGCGTCGGGGGAGCAGTACTTC. Its translation is CSAAGQGASGEQYF.

V and J are TRBV5-4 and TRBJ1-2, with D maybe TRBD1 (5 bases). Between the trimmed V and J ends, which lost 6 bases and 4 bases, there was a span of 16 bases. CDR1 is SGHNT and CDR2 is YYREEE in the germline V gene (reference sequence). The CDR3 extends over 14 amino acids. CDR3 in amino acids: CASTLGTDIYGYTF. The CDR3 DNA reads TGTGCCAGCACTCTCGGTACGGACATCTATGGCTACACCTTC.

The V and J genes are TRBV27 and TRBJ1-6, with D hard to call. This CDR3 has 12 residues. Germline V gene data show CDR1 as MNHEY and CDR2 as SMNVEV (reference sequence). The germline V and J ends were trimmed by 7 bases and 6 bases, with 7 bases remaining between them. CDR3 loop: CASMDLNSPLHF. CDR3 nucleotides: TGTGCCAGCATGGACCTTAATTCACCCCTCCACTTT.

The genes are TRBV29-1 and TRBJ1-4; possible D gene TRBD1, 5 bases. Germline loops: CDR1 SQVTM, CDR2 ANQGSEA. The CDR3 covers 13 residues. V lost 7 bases and J lost 7, with 16 bases in between. CDR3 residues: CSAAGTWGEKLFF. In DNA, the CDR3 is TGCAGCGCCGCCGGGACCTGGGGTGAAAAACTGTTTTTT.